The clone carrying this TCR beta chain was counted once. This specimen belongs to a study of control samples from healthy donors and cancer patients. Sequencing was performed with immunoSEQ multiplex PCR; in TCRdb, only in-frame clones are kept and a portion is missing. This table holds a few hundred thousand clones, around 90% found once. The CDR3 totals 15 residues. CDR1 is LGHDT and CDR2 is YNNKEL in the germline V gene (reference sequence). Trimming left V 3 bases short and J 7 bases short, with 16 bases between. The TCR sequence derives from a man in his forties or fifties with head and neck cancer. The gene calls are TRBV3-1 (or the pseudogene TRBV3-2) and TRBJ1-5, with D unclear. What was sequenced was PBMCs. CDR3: CASSHDTSRGQPQHF. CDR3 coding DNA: TGTGCCAGCAGCCACGACACGTCCCGCGGGCAGCCCCAGCATTTT.